Listed here are 24 T cell receptor beta chains from one sample, sequenced in a study of breast tumors, draining lymph nodes, adjacent tissues. Breast cancer patients provided tissue from their axillary draining lymph nodes. TCRdb ran MiXCR on the multiplex PCR reads and lists one entry per CDR3 protein. The repertoire holds about 180,000 distinct CDR3 sequences, with about 30% as singletons. The material sequenced was axillary lymph node tissue. These TCRs come from a female donor with breast cancer. Some clones in this sample may be carry-over from other donors' samples.

This clonotype was observed at least ten times. The chain uses TRBV9 and TRBJ1-6; TRBD1 is a possible D gene (5 bases). Germline V lookup: CDR1 SGDLS, CDR2 YYNGEE. The CDR3 spans 12 residues. V was pared by 9 bases and J by 8 bases, with 12 bases between. In DNA form, the CDR3 reads TGTGCCACAGGGCCCCGAGATTCACCCCTCCACTTT. Translating it yields CATGPRDSPLHF.

Many counts were recorded for this clonotype. The gene calls are TRBV11-2 and TRBJ2-7, with 13 bases that match TRBD2. Germline loops: CDR1 SGHAT, CDR2 FQNNGV. This CDR3 is built from 16 residues. J gave up 4 bases and V 7 bases, and 10 bases lay outside the gene matches. DNA of the CDR3: TGTGCCAGCACCTTCTCGGGGACTAGCGGGATTTACGAGCAGTACTTC. It is translated as CASTFSGTSGIYEQYF.

Comments on this clonotype: One end of the junction fails to match germline, which may point to a read error. The chain links TRBV7-2 to TRBJ2-6; D uncertain. Looked up from germline, CDR1 is SGHTA and CDR2 is FQGNSA. The CDR3 has 16 residues. CDR3 loop: CASSRDGTSGANVLTF. CDR3 nucleotide sequence: TGCGCCAGCAGCAGAGACGGAACCTCTGGGGCCAACGTCCTGACTTTC.

The chain couples TRBV2 to TRBJ1-4; 8 bases align to TRBD1. Trimming at V came to 7 bases and at J to 0 bases, leaving 13 bases not matched to a gene. The CDR3 is 18 residues long. Looked up from germline, CDR1 is SNHLY and CDR2 is FYNNEI. The CDR3 region has the DNA TGTGCCAGCACCCGAAGGACAGGGTATTACGCAACTAATGAAAAACTGTTTTTT. Amino acids: CASTRRTGYYATNEKLFF.

The J gene is TRBJ1-4, the V gene TRBV6-1; 8 bases map to TRBD1. V dropped 6 bases and J dropped 5; count of bases not matched to a gene: 8. The germline V gene has CDR1 MNHNS and CDR2 SASEGT. This CDR3 has 15 amino acids. The CDR3 region is CASRTGAYYNEKLFF. The CDR3 DNA follows: TGTGCCAGCAGGACAGGGGCGTACTACAATGAAAAACTGTTTTTT.

Notes on this clonotype: Since a much larger clone is just one base distant, this may be a read error. No conserved phenylalanine or tryptophan is present at the end of the CDR3, so a read error is the likely explanation. This chain links TRBV18 with TRBJ2-7; D remains ambiguous. V dropped 2 bases and J dropped 6 bases, with 17 bases sitting between them. Germline V lookup: CDR1 KGHSH, CDR2 LQKENI. The CDR3 has 15 amino acids. Written as DNA, the CDR3 is TGTGCCAGCTCACCATCCCAAATGACCCGCGGCGAGCAGTACTTG. This encodes CASSPSQMTRGEQYL.

In this sample, this clonotype turned up once. Here the CDR3 reads CASSRQGALAETQYF. CDR3 nucleotides: TGTGCCAGTAGTCGACAGGGGGCCCTGGCGGAGACCCAGTACTTC. The chain is built from TRBV19 and TRBJ2-5; 10 nucleotides align to TRBD1. CDR1 and CDR2 from the germline V gene are LNHDA and SQIVND (reference sequence). The CDR3 loop spans 15 amino acids. After removal of 5 bases from V and 5 bases from J, the junction contained 8 bases not matched to a gene.

This clonotype was seen only a few times. The junction departs from germline at one end; a sequencing error may be responsible. The genes are TRBV6-5 and TRBJ1-2; D unclear. The CDR3 length is 14 residues. Germline values: CDR1 MNHEY, CDR2 SVGAGI. The CDR3 reads CASSHSPANYGYTF. The CDR3 bases are TGTGCCAGCAGTCACTCCCCAGCTAACTATGGCTACACCTTC.

This clonotype has just a few counts. This rearrangement joins TRBV6-5 to TRBJ1-2, with a weak D call TRBD1 (6 bases). V was trimmed by 6 bases and J by 2 bases, leaving 13 bases between them. The CDR3 loop spans 14 amino acids. The germline gives CDR1 MNHEY, CDR2 SVGAGI. The DNA of the CDR3 is TGTGCCAGCAGCTACGACAGGTCGAACTATGGCTACACCTTC. This gives the protein CASSYDRSNYGYTF.

Written as DNA, the CDR3 is TGTGCCAGCAGCGCACCGGGACACTTGGCACCCCTCCACTTT. It translates to CASSAPGHLAPLHF. The V gene is TRBV7-9, the J gene TRBJ1-6; D might be TRBD1 (6 bases). V was cut by 5 bases and J by 11 bases, with 16 bases left in between. This CDR3 is built from 14 residues. The V gene's germline CDR1 is SEHNR and CDR2 FQNEAQ (reference sequence).

This clonotype was counted many times. V is TRBV29-1 and J is TRBJ1-3; D not resolved. CDR3 length: 13 amino acids. Germline V lookup: CDR1 SQVTM, CDR2 ANQGSEA. V was pared by 4 bases and J by 2 bases, with 9 bases between. In nucleotides, the CDR3 is TGCAGCGTTGGTGGTTCCGCTGGAAACACCATATATTTT. The encoded protein is CSVGGSAGNTIYF.

This clonotype has ten or more counts. J is TRBJ1-5 and V is TRBV7-8; D is unresolved. Germline values: CDR1 SGHVS, CDR2 FQNEAQ. The CDR3 runs 16 residues. Between the trimmed V and J ends, which lost 5 bases and 2 bases, there was a span of 16 bases. The CDR3 DNA follows: TGTGCCAGCAGCCCCAAGCGGGCAGTAGGCAATCAGCCCCAGCATTTT. Translating gives CASSPKRAVGNQPQHF. Supplemented by reference TRBV7-8 and TRBJ1-5, the full variable domain reads GAGVSQSPRYKVAKRGQDVALRCDPISGHVSLFWYQQALGQGPEFLTYFQNEAQLDKSGLPSDRFFAERPEGSVSTLKIQRTQQEDSAVYLCASSPKRAVGNQPQHFGDGTRLSIL.

This sequence joins TRBV27 and TRBJ1-5; no reliable D call. The CDR3 runs 15 residues. The germline V gene has CDR1 MNHEY and CDR2 SMNVEV (reference sequence). Trimming took off 7 bases at V and 0 bases at J, with 13 bases between the two ends. The CDR3 is CASMITSYSNQPQHF. In DNA, the CDR3 is TGTGCCAGCATGATTACATCGTATAGCAATCAGCCCCAGCATTTT.

In its sample, this clonotype was seen many times. V and J are TRBV4-1 and TRBJ2-3; 9 bases agree with TRBD2. CDR1 MGHRA and CDR2 YSYEKL come from the germline V gene. CDR3 length: 14 residues. The V segment lost 5 bases and the J segment 5 bases; nucleotides outside the gene matches: 5. CDR3 sequence: CASSSGTSRDTQYF. The CDR3 DNA is TGCGCCAGCAGCTCCGGGACTAGCCGAGATACGCAGTATTTT.

This clonotype was detected many times. The chain combines TRBV7-3 with TRBJ2-5; a weak D match, TRBD1 (6 bases). Germline-derived CDR1 and CDR2 are SGHTA and FQGTGA. V was clipped by 5 bases and J by 4 bases, with 11 bases between them. There are 13 residues in the CDR3. The CDR3 DNA reads as TGTGCCAGCAGCACAGGGTATTCAGAGACCCAGTACTTC. Its protein is CASSTGYSETQYF.

Turning to this clonotype: At one end the junction does not follow the germline gene, possibly because of a read error. V is TRBV27 and J is TRBJ2-1; TRBD1 is a possible D gene (6 bases). The V gene's germline CDR1 is MNHEY and CDR2 SMNVEV (reference sequence). The CDR3 contains 14 residues. This CDR3 reads CASRGRSRDNEQSF. For the CDR3, the DNA is TGTGCCAGCAGGGGTCGGAGTAGGGACAATGAGCAGTCCTTC.

In its sample, this clonotype was seen many times. The gene calls are TRBV7-9 and TRBJ1-4; 8 bases agree with TRBD1. From germline, CDR1 is SEHNR and CDR2 FQNEAQ (reference sequence). CDR3 length equals 14 residues. The junction had 2 bases not matched to a gene; V was cut back by 5 bases and J by 3 bases. This CDR3 reads CASSPGGPNEKLFF. The CDR3 DNA follows: TGTGCCAGCAGCCCAGGGGGCCCTAATGAAAAACTGTTTTTT.

Details on this clonotype: This sequence may be a read error, since a much larger clone differs from it by one base. The gene calls are TRBV13 and TRBJ2-3, with D tentatively TRBD1 (6 bases). The CDR3 has 16 residues. Looked up from germline, CDR1 is PRHDT and CDR2 is FYEKMQ (reference sequence). Here the CDR3 DNA reads TGTGCCAGCAGCCTCGGACAGATTGGACCCACATATACGCAGTATTTT. This sequence encodes CASSLGQIGPTYTQYF. Together with reference TRBV13 and TRBJ2-3, the CDR3 gives the full variable domain: AAGVIQSPRHLIKEKRETATLKCYPIPRHDTVYWYQQGPGQDPQFLISFYEKMQSDKGSIPDRFSAQQFSDYHSELNMSSLELGDSALYFCASSLGQIGPTYTQYFGPGTRLTVL.

A word on this clonotype: A much larger clonotype is one base distant, so this may be a read error. The rearrangement links TRBV7-2 to TRBJ1-6; D perhaps matches TRBD1 (5 bases). This CDR3 has 15 residues. V lost 5 bases and J lost 11, with 19 bases in between. Germline-derived CDR1 and CDR2 are SGHTA and FQGNSA. In DNA, the CDR3 is TGTGCCAGCAGCCTCCAGGGCAACGGCAATCCACCCCTCCACTTT. Translated, it gives CASSLQGNGNPPLHF.

This clonotype was recorded at least ten times. The rearrangement uses TRBV7-9 and TRBJ2-5, with 9 nucleotides matching TRBD1. CDR1 and CDR2 from the germline V gene are SEHNR and FQNEAQ (reference sequence). The trim removed 1 base at V and 5 bases at J, leaving 2 bases unmatched. The CDR3 is 14 residues long. The CDR3 nucleotides read TGTGCCAGCAGCTTAGGGACAGGGGTTGAGACCCAGTACTTC. As protein: CASSLGTGVETQYF.

In this sample, this clonotype turned up a few times. The chain is built from TRBV7-9 and TRBJ1-1, with D unclear. V lost 8 bases, J lost 0 bases, and 10 bases lay in between. There are 13 residues in the CDR3. Per the germline V gene, CDR1 is SEHNR and CDR2 is FQNEAQ (reference sequence). CDR3 sequence reads: CASGVLMNTEAFF. DNA for the CDR3: TGTGCCAGCGGAGTCCTTATGAACACTGAAGCTTTCTTT.

Many counts were recorded for this clonotype. V gene TRBV29-1 combines with J gene TRBJ1-5; tentative D call: TRBD1 (5 bases). CDR3 length equals 13 residues. The germline CDR1 and CDR2 sequences are SQVTM and ANQGSEA. V was trimmed by 4 bases and J by 0 bases, leaving 7 bases between them. This CDR3 reads CSVGQFSNQPQHF. The CDR3 nucleotides read TGCAGCGTTGGACAGTTTAGCAATCAGCCCCAGCATTTT.

In this sample, this clonotype turned up many times. The chain has TRBV20-1 and TRBJ2-7, with a possible D match to TRBD2 (5 bases). Germline V CDR1 and CDR2: DFQATT, SNEGSKA (reference sequence). Between the trimmed V and J ends, which lost 6 bases and 0 bases, there was a span of 12 bases. The CDR3 is 13 amino acids. This CDR3 reads CSAEGTDSYEQYF. In DNA, the CDR3 is TGCAGTGCAGAGGGTACTGACTCCTACGAGCAGTACTTC.

This clonotype was seen many times. The rearrangement joins TRBV5-6 to TRBJ2-3; tentative D call: TRBD2 (7 bases). Germline V gives CDR1 SGHDT, CDR2 YYEEEE. Trimming pared 0 bases from V and 10 bases from J, leaving 21 bases between. The CDR3 is made up of 16 amino acids. CDR3 residues: CASSLAVARGGQPQYF. CDR3 DNA: TGTGCCAGCAGCTTGGCCGTCGCGAGGGGGGGCCAACCGCAGTATTTT.